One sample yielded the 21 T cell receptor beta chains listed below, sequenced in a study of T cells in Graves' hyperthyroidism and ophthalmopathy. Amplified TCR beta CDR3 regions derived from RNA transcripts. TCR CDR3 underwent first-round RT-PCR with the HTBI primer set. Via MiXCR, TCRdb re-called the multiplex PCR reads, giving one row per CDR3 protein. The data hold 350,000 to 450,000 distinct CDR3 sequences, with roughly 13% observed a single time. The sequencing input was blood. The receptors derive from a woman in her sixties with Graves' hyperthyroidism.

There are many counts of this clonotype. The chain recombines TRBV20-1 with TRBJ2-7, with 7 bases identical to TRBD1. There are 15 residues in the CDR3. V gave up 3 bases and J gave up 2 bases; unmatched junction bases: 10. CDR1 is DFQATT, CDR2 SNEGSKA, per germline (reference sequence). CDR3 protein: CSARAPTGSTYEQYF. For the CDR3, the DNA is TGCAGTGCTAGGGCCCCGACAGGGTCTACCTACGAGCAGTACTTC.

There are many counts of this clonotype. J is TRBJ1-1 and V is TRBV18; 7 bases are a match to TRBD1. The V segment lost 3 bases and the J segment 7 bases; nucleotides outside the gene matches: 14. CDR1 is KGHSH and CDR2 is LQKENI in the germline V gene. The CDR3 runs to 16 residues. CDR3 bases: TGTGCCAGCTCACCTACCGGGACAGCCTTTAAAAGTGAAGCTTTCTTT. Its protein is CASSPTGTAFKSEAFF.

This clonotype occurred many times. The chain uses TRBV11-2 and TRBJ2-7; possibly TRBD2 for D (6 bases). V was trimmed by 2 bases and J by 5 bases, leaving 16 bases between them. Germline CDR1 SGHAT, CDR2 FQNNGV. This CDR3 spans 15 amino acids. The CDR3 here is CASSLLAGYPHEQYF. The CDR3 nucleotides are TGTGCCAGCAGCTTACTTGCGGGATACCCTCACGAGCAGTACTTC. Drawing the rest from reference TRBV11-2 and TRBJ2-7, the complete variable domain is EAGVAQSPRYKIIEKRQSVAFWCNPISGHATLYWYQQILGQGPKLLIQFQNNGVVDDSQLPKDRFSAERLKGVDSTLKIQPAKLEDSAVYLCASSLLAGYPHEQYFGPGTRLTVT.

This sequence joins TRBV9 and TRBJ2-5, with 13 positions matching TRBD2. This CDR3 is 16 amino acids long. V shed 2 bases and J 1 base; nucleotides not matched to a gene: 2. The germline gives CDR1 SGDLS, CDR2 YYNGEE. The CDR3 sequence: CASSVGTSGIQETQYF. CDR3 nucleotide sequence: TGTGCCAGCAGCGTTGGGACTAGCGGGATCCAAGAGACCCAGTACTTC.

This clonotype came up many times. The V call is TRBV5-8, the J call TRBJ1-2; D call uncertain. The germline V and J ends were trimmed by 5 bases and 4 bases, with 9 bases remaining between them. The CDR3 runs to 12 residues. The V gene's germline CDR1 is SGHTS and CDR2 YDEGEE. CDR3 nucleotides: TGTGCCAGCAGACGGCTCTTCTATGGCTACACCTTC. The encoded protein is CASRRLFYGYTF.

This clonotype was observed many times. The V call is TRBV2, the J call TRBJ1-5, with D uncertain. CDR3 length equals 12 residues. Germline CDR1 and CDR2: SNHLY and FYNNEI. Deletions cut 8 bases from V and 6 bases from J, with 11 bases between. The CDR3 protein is CASGDIGQPQHF. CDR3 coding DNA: TGTGCCAGCGGAGACATAGGTCAGCCCCAGCATTTT.

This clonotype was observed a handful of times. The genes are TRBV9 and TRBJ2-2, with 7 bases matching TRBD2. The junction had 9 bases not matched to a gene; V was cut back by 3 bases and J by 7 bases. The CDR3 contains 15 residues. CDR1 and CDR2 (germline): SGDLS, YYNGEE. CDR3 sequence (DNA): TGTGCCAGCAGCGGATTTGGGGGGGTAGACGGGGAGCTGTTTTTT. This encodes CASSGFGGVDGELFF.

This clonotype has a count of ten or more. CDR3 loop: CASSLDRGRAYGYTF. In nucleotides, the CDR3 is TGTGCCAGCAGTTTAGACAGGGGAAGGGCTTACGGCTACACCTTC. The rearrangement links TRBV28 to TRBJ1-2, with TRBD1 identical over 8 bases. The CDR3 has 15 amino acids. In germline, CDR1 is MDHEN, CDR2 SYDVKM. V was pared by 2 bases and J by 8 bases, with 10 bases of the junction left unmatched.

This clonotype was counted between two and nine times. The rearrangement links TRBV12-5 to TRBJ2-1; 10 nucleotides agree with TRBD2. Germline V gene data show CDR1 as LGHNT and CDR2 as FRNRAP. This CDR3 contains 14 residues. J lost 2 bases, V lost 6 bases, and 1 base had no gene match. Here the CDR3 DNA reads TGTGCTAGTGGGGGGACTAGCGCCTACAATGAGCAGTTCTTC. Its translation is CASGGTSAYNEQFF.

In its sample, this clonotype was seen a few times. Here the CDR3 reads CASSPSHGNEQFF. The CDR3 region has the DNA TGTGCCAGCTCACCATCGCACGGCAATGAGCAGTTCTTC. The chain uses TRBV18 and TRBJ2-1; D gene uncertain. This CDR3 contains 13 residues. Germline V gene sequence: CDR1 KGHSH, CDR2 LQKENI. Trimming pared 2 bases from V and 6 bases from J, leaving 8 bases between.

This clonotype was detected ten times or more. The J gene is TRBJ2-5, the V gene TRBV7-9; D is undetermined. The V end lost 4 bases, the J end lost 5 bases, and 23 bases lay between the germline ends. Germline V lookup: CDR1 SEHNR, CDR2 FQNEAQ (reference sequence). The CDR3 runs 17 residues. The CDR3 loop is CASSSNHATEAWETQYF. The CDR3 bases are TGTGCCAGCAGCTCCAACCACGCCACGGAAGCTTGGGAGACCCAGTACTTC.

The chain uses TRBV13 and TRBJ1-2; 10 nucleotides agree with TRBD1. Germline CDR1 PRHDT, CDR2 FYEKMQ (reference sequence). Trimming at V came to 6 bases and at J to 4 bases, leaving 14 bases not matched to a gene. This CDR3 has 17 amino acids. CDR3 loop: CASRTGTGDRMGYGYTF. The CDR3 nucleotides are TGTGCCAGCAGAACCGGGACAGGGGACAGAATGGGCTATGGCTACACCTTC. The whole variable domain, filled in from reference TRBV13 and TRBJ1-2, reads AAGVIQSPRHLIKEKRETATLKCYPIPRHDTVYWYQQGPGQDPQFLISFYEKMQSDKGSIPDRFSAQQFSDYHSELNMSSLELGDSALYFCASRTGTGDRMGYGYTFGSGTRLTVV.

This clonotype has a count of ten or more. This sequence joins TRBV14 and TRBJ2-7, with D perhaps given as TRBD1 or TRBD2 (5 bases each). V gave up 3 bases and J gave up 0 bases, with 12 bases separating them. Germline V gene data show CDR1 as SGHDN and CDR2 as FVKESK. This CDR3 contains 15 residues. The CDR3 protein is CASSHGTWGSYEQYF. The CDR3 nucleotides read TGTGCCAGCAGCCACGGGACCTGGGGCTCCTACGAGCAGTACTTC.

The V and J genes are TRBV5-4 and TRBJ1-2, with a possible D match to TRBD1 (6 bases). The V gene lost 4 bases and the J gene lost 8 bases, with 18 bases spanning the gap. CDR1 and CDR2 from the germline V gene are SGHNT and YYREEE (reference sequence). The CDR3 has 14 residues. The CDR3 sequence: CASSVTGQLRGYTF. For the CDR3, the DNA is TGTGCCAGCAGCGTTACCGGACAGCTTAGGGGCTACACCTTC.

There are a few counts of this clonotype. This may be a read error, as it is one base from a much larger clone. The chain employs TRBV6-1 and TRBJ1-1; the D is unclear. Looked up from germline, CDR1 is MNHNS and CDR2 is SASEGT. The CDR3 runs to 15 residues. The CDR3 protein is CASGETIGTNTEAFF. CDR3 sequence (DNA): TGTGCCAGCGGTGAAACTATAGGCACGAACACTGAAGCTTTCTTT.

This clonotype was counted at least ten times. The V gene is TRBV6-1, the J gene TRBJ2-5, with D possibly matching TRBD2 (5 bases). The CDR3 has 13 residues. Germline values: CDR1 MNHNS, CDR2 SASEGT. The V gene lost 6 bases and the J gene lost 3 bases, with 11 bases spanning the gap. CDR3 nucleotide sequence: TGTGCCAGCAGACGGGTGGAGGAAGAGACCCAGTACTTC. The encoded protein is CASRRVEEETQYF.

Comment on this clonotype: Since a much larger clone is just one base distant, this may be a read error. CDR3 sequence (DNA): TGCGCCACCAGCTTGGGACTGGGAGACATTCAGTACTTC. Translating it yields CATSLGLGDIQYF. This chain connects TRBV5-1 to TRBJ2-4; TRBD2 might be the D (6 bases). The length of the CDR3 is 13 residues. Germline CDR1 reads SGHRS; CDR2 reads YFSETQ.

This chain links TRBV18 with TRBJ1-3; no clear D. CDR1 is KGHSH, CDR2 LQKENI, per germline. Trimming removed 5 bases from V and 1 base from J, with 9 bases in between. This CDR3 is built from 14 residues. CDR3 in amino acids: CASSATESGNTIYF. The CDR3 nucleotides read TGTGCCAGCTCAGCGACTGAGTCTGGAAACACCATATATTTT.

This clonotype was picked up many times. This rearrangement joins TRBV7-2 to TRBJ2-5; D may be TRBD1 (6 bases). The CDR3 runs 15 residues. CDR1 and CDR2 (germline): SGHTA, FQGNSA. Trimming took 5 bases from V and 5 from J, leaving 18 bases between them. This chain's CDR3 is CASSPRGGRWETQYF. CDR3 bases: TGTGCCAGCAGCCCCAGAGGGGGAAGATGGGAGACCCAGTACTTC.

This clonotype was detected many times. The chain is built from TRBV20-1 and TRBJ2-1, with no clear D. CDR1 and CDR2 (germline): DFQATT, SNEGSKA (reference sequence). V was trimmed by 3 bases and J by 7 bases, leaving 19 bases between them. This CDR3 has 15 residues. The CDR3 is CSARDQGPVKNEQFF. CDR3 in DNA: TGCAGTGCTAGGGACCAAGGACCCGTCAAGAATGAGCAGTTCTTC.

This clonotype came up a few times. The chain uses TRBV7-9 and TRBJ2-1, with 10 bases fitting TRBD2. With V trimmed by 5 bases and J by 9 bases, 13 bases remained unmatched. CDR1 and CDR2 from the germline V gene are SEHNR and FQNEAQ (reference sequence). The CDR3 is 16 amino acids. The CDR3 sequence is CASSRNLAGAFSEQFF. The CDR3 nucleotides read TGTGCCAGCAGCCGGAACCTAGCGGGAGCCTTCAGTGAGCAGTTCTTC. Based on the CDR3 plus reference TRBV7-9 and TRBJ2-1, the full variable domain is DTGVSQNPRHKITKRGQNVTFRCDPISEHNRLYWYRQTLGQGPEFLTYFQNEAQLEKSRLLSDRFSAERPKGSFSTLEIQRTEQGDSAMYLCASSRNLAGAFSEQFFGPGTRLTVL.